These 15 T cell receptor beta chains originate from one sample sequenced in a study of blood T cells in healthy people across ages. Then a second PCR, running roughly 7 to 11 cycles, was carried out with a sample-barcoded 5' primer and a J-beta primer mix. Using its own MiXCR run on the 5' RACE reads, TCRdb lists one record per CDR3 protein. The sample includes more than 650,000 distinct CDR3 sequences, around 24% of them seen just once. These sequences were also reported in another study, on T cells of mothers and their children.

The material sequenced was blood. These receptors all come from a boy aged 5-17 years in good health.

This clonotype was found a few times. The V call is TRBV12-3 or TRBV12-4, the J call TRBJ2-7; TRBD2 agrees at 9 bases. V was clipped by 1 base and J by 0 bases; unmatched bases: 7. This CDR3 is 17 amino acids long. The CDR3 here is CASSLEGLAGPSYEQYF. CDR3 coding DNA: TGTGCCAGCAGTTTAGAAGGGCTAGCGGGGCCCTCCTACGAGCAGTACTTC.

This clonotype was observed a few times. DNA for the CDR3: TGCAGTGCTCTGACTAGCGGCCAAGAGACCCAGTACTTC. Translating gives CSALTSGQETQYF. The chain joins TRBV20-1 to TRBJ2-5; 9 bases line up with TRBD2. The CDR3 runs to 13 residues. CDR1 is DFQATT, CDR2 SNEGSKA, per germline (reference sequence). With V trimmed by 5 bases and J by 1 base, 2 bases remained unmatched.

In the case of this clonotype: Without the conserved terminal phenylalanine or tryptophan, this CDR3 likely stems from a read error. The rearrangement uses TRBV19 and TRBJ1-5; no reliable D call. V lost 6 bases to trimming and J lost 7 bases, with 16 bases between them. CDR3 size: 14 residues. Germline V gene sequence: CDR1 LNHDA, CDR2 SQIVND (reference sequence). The CDR3 DNA sequence: TGTGCCAGTAGAGGCGGCCCAGAGGGCCAGCCCCAGCATATT. It translates to CASRGGPEGQPQHI.

The chain combines TRBV28 with TRBJ2-6; perhaps TRBD2 as D (5 bases). The V and J ends lost 6 bases and 2 bases respectively, with 17 bases between them. CDR3 size: 17 residues. The germline V gene encodes CDR1 MDHEN and CDR2 SYDVKM. As DNA, the CDR3 is TGTGCCAGCAGGCCACGTTTGAGGGCAGCTGGGGCCAACGTCCTGACTTTC. Its protein product is CASRPRLRAAGANVLTF.

This clonotype was seen a handful of times. The V and J genes are TRBV28 and TRBJ2-4; TRBD1 might be the D (6 bases). The V end was cut by 2 bases, the J end by 7 bases, with 9 bases between. The CDR3 totals 13 residues. Per the germline V gene, CDR1 is MDHEN and CDR2 is SYDVKM. In nucleotides, the CDR3 is TGTGCCAGCAGTTTAGGGGGCAGCAACATTCAGTACTTC. It is translated as CASSLGGSNIQYF.

The chain combines TRBV20-1 with TRBJ2-5; perhaps TRBD2 as D (7 bases). This CDR3 has 16 amino acids. In germline, CDR1 is DFQATT, CDR2 SNEGSKA (reference sequence). With 1 base removed from V and 0 bases from J, the gap between germline ends came to 15 bases. CDR3 sequence (DNA): TGCAGTGCTAGAGTGATGCGGGGGCCGTACCAAGAGACCCAGTACTTC. Amino acids: CSARVMRGPYQETQYF.

This clonotype was counted between two and nine times. The gene calls are TRBV20-1 and TRBJ2-7, with 13 bases identical to TRBD2. J gave up 4 bases and V 2 bases, and 2 bases lay outside the gene matches. This CDR3 has 14 amino acids. Per the germline V gene, CDR1 is DFQATT and CDR2 is SNEGSKA (reference sequence). CDR3 region: CSARTSGGAYEQYF. The CDR3 nucleotides are TGCAGTGCTAGAACTAGCGGGGGGGCGTACGAGCAGTACTTC.

This chain uses TRBV12-3 or TRBV12-4 with TRBJ1-1; tentatively, D is TRBD1 (6 bases). V lost 8 bases and J 3 bases, leaving 19 bases between the germline ends. The CDR3 is 15 amino acids. This CDR3 is CASQSDSTWDTEAFF. For the CDR3, the DNA is TGTGCCAGCCAATCGGACAGCACTTGGGACACTGAAGCTTTCTTT.

Only a few counts were recorded for this clonotype. The chain employs TRBV5-1 and TRBJ1-4, with D possibly being TRBD1 (5 bases). The CDR3 covers 16 residues. Trimming removed 3 bases from V and 0 bases from J, with 12 bases in between. Germline values: CDR1 SGHRS, CDR2 YFSETQ. CDR3 nucleotide sequence: TGCGCCAGCAGCTCCGGACATACAGCAACTAATGAAAAACTGTTTTTT. Protein: CASSSGHTATNEKLFF.

This clonotype has more than one count but fewer than ten. This chain uses TRBV6-1 with TRBJ2-2; D call uncertain. Germline lookup yields CDR1 MNHNS and CDR2 SASEGT. The CDR3 sequence is 13 residues long. V dropped 6 bases and J dropped 6 bases, with 11 bases sitting between them. DNA of the CDR3: TGTGCCAGCAGACCCGGGTCCGCCGGGGAGCTGTTTTTT. This gives the protein CASRPGSAGELFF.

The chain joins TRBV29-1 to TRBJ2-5, with TRBD2 matching over 10 bases. V lost 3 bases, J lost 0 bases, and 4 bases stayed unmatched. The CDR3 is 15 residues long. Germline V gene sequence: CDR1 SQVTM, CDR2 ANQGSEA. CDR3 DNA sequence: TGCAGCGTTGAGGTCCTAGCGGGGGACCAAGAGACCCAGTACTTC. Translating it yields CSVEVLAGDQETQYF.

The V gene is TRBV6-1, the J gene TRBJ1-2; unclear D gene. Germline loops: CDR1 MNHNS, CDR2 SASEGT. V was trimmed by 6 bases and J by 3 bases, leaving 14 bases between them. This CDR3 comprises 14 residues. CDR3 in amino acids: CASSELGGDYGYTF. The CDR3 region has the DNA TGTGCCAGCAGCGAATTGGGTGGGGACTATGGCTACACCTTC.

This clonotype was counted only a few times. The chain uses TRBV7-9 and TRBJ1-1; D unclear. The CDR3 consists of 12 residues. The germline V gene has CDR1 SEHNR and CDR2 FQNEAQ (reference sequence). V shed 7 bases and J shed 7 bases, with 13 bases lying between them. The CDR3 DNA is TGTGCCAGCACCCCGTCACGACTTGAAGCTTTCTTT. Encoded protein: CASTPSRLEAFF.

This clonotype was counted only a few times. The rearrangement links TRBV2 to TRBJ2-5; TRBD1 is a possible D gene (6 bases). This CDR3 region has 11 residues. Germline V lookup: CDR1 SNHLY, CDR2 FYNNEI. The V and J ends lost 7 bases and 5 bases respectively, with 8 bases between them. The CDR3 bases are TGTGCCAGCAATGACAGGGAGACCCAGTACTTC. It is translated as CASNDRETQYF.

This clonotype was recorded at least ten times. As DNA, the CDR3 is TGCAGTGCCAGACGGACTAGCGGGGGGCTTGAGCAGTTCTTC. Protein product: CSARRTSGGLEQFF. The chain combines TRBV20-1 with TRBJ2-1; 14 bases are shared with TRBD2. CDR1 DFQATT and CDR2 SNEGSKA come from the germline V gene (reference sequence). The CDR3 spans 14 residues. Trimming at V came to 6 bases and at J to 9 bases, leaving 7 bases not matched to a gene.